This T cell receptor beta chain was recovered during a study of T cell changes during pregnancy in multiple sclerosis (dated by TCRdb to the late 2010s). Notes on the research overall: The study examined how the T cell repertoire changed over the course of pregnancy in women with multiple sclerosis.

As for this clone: Its recognized antigen is unknown. Base qualities are not recorded, but no much larger clone differs from it by a single base.

The method behind the library was the immunoSEQ multiplex PCR assay. TCRdb carries this immuneACCESS record with in-frame sequences only. Its versions omit some clonotypes, under half of them owing to an unresolved V gene in the studies checked, with the rest unexplained. The sample table contains some 100,000 clones; only one count was recorded for 90% to 95% of them. More than 0.8% of the sample rests with the top ten. Based on the germline V gene, the CDR1 and CDR2 sequences are MRHNA and SNTAGT. V and J are trimmed by 0 bases and 9 bases, and the gene matches miss 13 bases of the junction. The CDR3 runs 17 amino acids, cysteine and phenylalanine included. The sequence is cut down to CDR3 DNA, 51 bases in frame from base 1.

The chain uses TRBV6-4 and TRBJ2-1, with 8 central nucleotides matching TRBD1. The receptor was isolated from a female donor with multiple sclerosis, enrolled in a pregnancy study. The sample in question was peripheral blood, obtained before pregnancy. The sequenced DNA: TGTGCCAGCAGTGACTCGATAGGAGACAGGGGACAAACTGAGCAGTTCTTC. It translates as CASSDSIGDRGQTEQFF.